This entry describes one T cell receptor beta chain. Its antigen is as yet unknown. The data derive from a study of cytomegalovirus exposure and HLA in healthy donors. Study observations and caveats: Excluded were some V segments that proved indistinguishable, including TRBV6-2 and TRBV6-3.

Unmatched junction bases numbered 13, after V lost 7 bases and J lost 7 bases. Germline V CDR1 and CDR2: LNHDA, SQIVND (reference sequence). The CDR3 is 15 amino acids. With 60 Vbeta and 13 Jbeta primers, the PCR was carried out. Assay: immunoSEQ multiplex PCR; the TCRdb copy retains only in-frame clones and omits some. This sample has about 140,000 clones, with 68% found just once. The sequence derives from a man younger than 40 in good health and CMV-seropositive. J is TRBJ2-7 and V is TRBV19; 10 bases align to TRBD2. The specimen was PBMCs. CDR3 nucleotides: TGTGCCAGTAACCCCGGGACTAGCGCCCTACGAGAGCAGTACTTC. This gives the protein CASNPGTSALREQYF.